This T cell receptor beta chain is from a study of molecular identifiers for immune sequencing clone quantification listed by TCRdb under 2018. Study-wide context: In a replicate experiment, RNA from around 20,000 or 100,000 naive CD8 T cells was split into five aliquots, four of which were sequenced. This methods study used CD8 T cells to benchmark TCR RNA copy counting and molecular-identifier clustering-based TCR repertoire sequencing (MIDCIRS).

V gives up 6 bases and J gives up 0 bases, and the segment between their germline ends measures 11 bases. The CDR3 contains 14 residues, cysteine and phenylalanine counted. Only the CDR3 portion is preserved as DNA: 42 bases, with reading frame beginning at the first base. The germline V gene provides CDR1 MDHEN and CDR2 SYDVKM. Libraries of naive CD8 T cells were built from anywhere between roughly 17,000 and 1,000,000 sorted cells, with 10%, 30% or 50% of the purified RNA used. Naive CD8 T cells, defined as CD8+CD4-CCR7+CD45RA+, were FACS-sorted into RLT Plus buffer on a BD FACSAria II. To test detection sensitivity, Jurkat RNA equivalent to more than 9 TCR copies was spiked into samples of about 17,000-1,100,000 naive CD8 T cells. CD8 T cells were enriched with RosetteSep CD8+ T Cell Enrichment Cocktail and Ficoll-Paque, followed by ACK red cell lysis. Library method: PCR. TCRdb lists the instrument as NextSeq 500. Bulk TCR libraries were prepared as previously described, using TCR primers listed in Table S5. Total RNA was purified with the Qiagen AllPrep DNA/RNA kit. Before any analysis, reads coming from multiple sequencing runs of the same library were combined into one pool. Per the authors' processing: Reads were retained only if the reads had an exact TCR constant sequence, and the retained reads were trimmed to 150 nt and grouped according to their 12-nt molecular barcodes. Reads inside each barcode group were sub-clustered using a 15% Levenshtein threshold, and a quality-weighted consensus sequence was constructed for each RNA molecule. Non-functional sequences were filtered out, along with any lower-count sequence sitting one edit away from another sequence. On the basis of fitting two negative binomial distributions, barcode sub-clusters with fewer than 20% of the maximum read count were discarded. TCRdb cleaned the public reads at Q25 with fastp, built clones with MiXCR and kept in-frame beta chains. When rows share a CDR3 protein, they turn into one entry using the most common DNA and genes. These V and J calls rely on TCRdb rather than the paper's analysis. Here the sample has tens of thousands of distinct CDR3 sequences; more than 35% occur a single time. Jointly, the top ten make up approximately 4.2% of the sample.

What the study reported, not specific to this receptor: Highly expanded clone sizes could be underestimated if identical TCR molecules share a barcode. Modeling gave about three recovered TCR RNA copies per cell versus about 10 by digital PCR, implying approximately 32% capture efficiency. The naive libraries included spiked-in Jurkat TCR RNA (about nine copies' worth), and this Jurkat TCR RNA is not part of the donor repertoire. When barcode sub-clustering was omitted, TCR diversity was inflated by chimeric consensus sequences, with chimeras reaching as high as 47%. In CMV-specific effector cells, clones with more than 20 RNA copies contained over 98% of molecules, whereas in naive cells such clones contained under 1% of molecules. A single cell's worth of spiked-in Jurkat TCR RNA was reported detectable even among one million naive CD8 T cells.

Worth noting for this clonotype: Its recognized antigen is unknown. There are no base qualities to consult, and no much larger clone falls within one base.

The sequence was obtained from a human donor in good health. Some libraries in this study had Jurkat cell RNA spiked in. In this chain, TRBV28 is recombined with TRBJ2-5, with the D gene uncertain. The sequenced sample consisted of naive CD8+ T cells from blood, with Jurkat cell RNA spiked in. Interpreted using the paper, the cell subset or site label stands for: FACS-sorted CD8+CD4-CCR7+CD45RA+ naive T cells. The nucleotide sequence is TGTGCCAGCAGCCTTACACTAAACCAAGAGACCCAGTACTTC. The resulting protein is CASSLTLNQETQYF. Where the CDR3 stops, the reference TRBV28 and TRBJ2-5 genes take over; the full variable domain is DVKVTQSSRYLVKRTGEKVFLECVQDMDHENMFWYRQDPGLGLRLIYFSYDVKMKEKGDIPEGYSVSREKKERFSLILESASTNQTSMYLCASSLTLNQETQYFGPGTRLLVL.